These T cell receptor beta chains were read from a single sample in a study of T cells in Graves' hyperthyroidism and ophthalmopathy. A single record per CDR3 protein comes from TCRdb applying MiXCR to the multiplex PCR reads. The sample has over 500,000 distinct CDR3 sequences; 16% are singletons. The sample consisted of blood. Receptors originate from a woman aged 25 to 45 with Graves' ophthalmopathy. The CDR3 runs from the conserved cysteine through the conserved F or W. A D gene is named only where the DNA matches it firmly. Clone sizes are given selectively: once, few, many, or a class where the clone is expanded.

CASRVTGGTDTQYF TGTGCCAGCAGAGTAACAGGGGGCACCGATACGCAGTATTTT TRBD1 TRBV6-1 few TRBJ2-3
CASSHTGGEAFF TGTGCCAGCAGCCATACCGGGGGAGAAGCTTTCTTT NA TRBV3-1 many TRBJ1-1
CASSPDGDYEQYF TGTGCCAGCAGTCCGGACGGAGACTACGAGCAGTACTTC NA TRBV28 many TRBJ2-7
CSAGRVDSPLHF TGCAGTGCCGGGCGAGTTGACTCACCCCTCCACTTT NA TRBV20-1 many TRBJ1-6
CATVPTDREGTTDTQYF TGTGCCACCGTACCTACTGACAGGGAGGGAACCACAGATACGCAGTATTTT NA TRBV19 few TRBJ2-3
CAIQGDNEQFF TGTGCCATCCAGGGGGACAATGAGCAGTTCTTC TRBD1 TRBV10-3 NA TRBJ2-1
CASSHSGTGSGNTIYF TGTGCCAGCAGCCACAGTGGGACTGGTAGTGGAAACACCATATATTTT NA TRBV7-8 NA TRBJ1-3
CSARQEGGPVTF TGCAGTGCTAGACAGGAGGGGGGACCGGTCACCTTC NA TRBV20-1 many TRBJ1-2
CASSSRPTGGYEQYF TGTGCCAGCAGTTCCCGACCTACCGGAGGATACGAGCAGTACTTC NA TRBV6-1 many TRBJ2-7
CATSRDRGGSHEQYF TGTGCCACCAGCAGAGATCGGGGGGGCTCCCACGAGCAGTACTTC TRBD2 TRBV15 many TRBJ2-7
CATGQGFPYEQYF TGTGCCACCGGACAGGGGTTCCCCTACGAGCAGTACTTC TRBD1 TRBV24-1 few TRBJ2-7
CASSSDAGANVLTF TGTGCCAGCAGTAGTGACGCTGGGGCCAACGTCCTGACTTTC NA TRBV6-2/TRBV6-3 few TRBJ2-6
CASSPQEKLFF TGTGCCAGCAGCCCACAAGAAAAACTGTTTTTT NA TRBV7-9 NA TRBJ1-4
CASSSPGALNTEAFF TGTGCCAGCAGTTCCCCAGGTGCCTTGAACACTGAAGCTTTCTTT NA TRBV6-1 NA TRBJ1-1
CASSLAGAIGYTF TGTGCCAGCAGTTTGGCAGGGGCTATAGGCTACACCTTC NA TRBV28 many TRBJ1-2